What follows are 26 T cell receptor beta chains derived from one specimen sequenced in a study of T cells after posttransplantation cyclophosphamide. Clones were sequenced by immunoSEQ multiplex PCR, and TCRdb holds only the in-frame ones, with some missing. Of some 19,000 clones listed, around 89% were seen once; the top ten hold roughly 2%. Controls had myeloablative marrow grafts with methotrexate and calcineurin inhibitor, sampled at 1 year. Source: PBMCs, taken approximately 370 days after allogeneic stem cell transplant with calcineurin inhibitor and methotrexate. The source of these receptors is a female patient in her 30s who received an allogeneic stem cell transplant from an unrelated donor, was CMV-positive, and had acute and chronic GVHD. Part of the T cell pool may stem from the graft donor.

V and J are TRBV7-6 and TRBJ2-7; D may be TRBD1 (6 bases). This CDR3 has 15 residues. Germline V lookup: CDR1 SGHVS, CDR2 FNYEAQ. V was cut by 1 base and J by 3 bases, with 13 bases left in between. Here the CDR3 reads CASSLGFGQNYEQYF. The CDR3 DNA reads as TGTGCCAGCAGCTTAGGGTTCGGACAGAACTACGAGCAGTACTTC.

This chain connects TRBV19 to TRBJ1-2; D call uncertain. Trimming removed 5 bases from V and 4 bases from J, with 11 bases in between. The CDR3 consists of 13 residues. CDR1 and CDR2 from the germline V gene are LNHDA and SQIVND (reference sequence). CDR3 bases: TGTGCCAGTAGTCCGTTGGGGAGCTATGGCTACACCTTC. It yields the protein CASSPLGSYGYTF.

The count of this clone is one. The V gene is TRBV6-1, the J gene TRBJ2-3; D is perhaps TRBD1 (6 bases). Trimming took 7 bases from V and 2 from J, leaving 13 bases between them. The CDR3 totals 14 residues. CDR1 MNHNS and CDR2 SASEGT come from the germline V gene. The chain's CDR3 is CASNFAGDTDTQYF. In nucleotides, the CDR3 is TGTGCCAGCAACTTCGCAGGGGACACAGATACGCAGTATTTT.

The rearrangement uses TRBV11-3 and TRBJ1-5; TRBD1 is a possible D gene (5 bases). Germline lookup yields CDR1 SGHNT and CDR2 YENEEA. This CDR3 has 15 residues. V lost 1 base and J lost 5, with 12 bases in between. CDR3 sequence reads: CASSLVFPGYQPQHF. The CDR3 DNA follows: TGTGCCAGCAGCTTAGTCTTCCCAGGGTATCAGCCCCAGCATTTT. The variable domain in full, with the rest retrieved from reference TRBV11-3 and TRBJ1-5, is EAGVVQSPRYKIIEKKQPVAFWCNPISGHNTLYWYLQNLGQGPELLIRYENEEAVDDSQLPKDRFSAERLKGVDSTLKIQPAELGDSAVYLCASSLVFPGYQPQHFGDGTRLSIL.

This sequence joins TRBV7-9 and TRBJ2-7; 14 bases are a match to TRBD2. CDR1 and CDR2 from the germline V gene are SEHNR and FQNEAQ (reference sequence). The CDR3 extends over 15 amino acids. J gave up 4 bases and V 5 bases, and 4 bases lay outside the gene matches. CDR3 bases: TGTGCCAGCAGCCCCGGACTAGCGGGGGGATACGAGCAGTACGTC. Its protein is CASSPGLAGGYEQYV.

This sequence joins TRBV6-5 and TRBJ2-1; a weak D match, TRBD2 (6 bases). CDR3 length equals 14 residues. V lost 5 bases and J lost 1, with 9 bases in between. Germline V gives CDR1 MNHEY, CDR2 SVGAGI. The CDR3 nucleotides read TGTGCCAGCAGTGTCCGGGAGTCCTACAATGAGCAGTTCTTC. Its translation: CASSVRESYNEQFF.

The chain has TRBV27 and TRBJ2-4; 13 positions agree with TRBD2. The CDR3 runs 15 residues. The V gene end was trimmed by 6 bases and the J gene end by 6 bases; junction bases not matched to a gene: 5. CDR1 is MNHEY and CDR2 is SMNVEV in the germline V gene (reference sequence). The CDR3 DNA is TGTGCCAGCAGAAAACTAGCGGGAGGGGGAAACATTCAGTACTTC. It encodes CASRKLAGGGNIQYF.

The J gene is TRBJ1-5, the V gene TRBV6-5; a possible D gene is TRBD1 (5 bases). The CDR3 is 15 residues long. V was pared by 0 bases and J by 5 bases, with 11 bases between. CDR1 and CDR2 (germline): MNHEY, SVGAGI. The CDR3 protein is CASSYSPGIDQPQHF. Here the CDR3 DNA reads TGTGCCAGCAGTTACTCTCCAGGGATCGATCAGCCCCAGCATTTT.

The rearrangement uses TRBV7-2 and TRBJ2-5, with a weak D call TRBD1 (5 bases). The CDR3 extends over 16 amino acids. Trimming shortened V by 5 bases and J by 2 bases, and 18 bases separated the two germline ends. Germline lookup yields CDR1 SGHTA and CDR2 FQGNSA. The CDR3 DNA is TGTGCCAGCAGCACCCGACCAGGGTTTTGGCAAGAGACCCAGTACTTC. Protein sequence: CASSTRPGFWQETQYF.

This rearrangement joins TRBV10-3 to TRBJ2-7; 9 bases are shared with TRBD2. This CDR3 has 16 amino acids. V dropped 3 bases and J dropped 2; count of bases not matched to a gene: 8. CDR1 ENHRY and CDR2 SYGVKD come from the germline V gene. CDR3 sequence: CAISDRTSEKPYEQYF. CDR3 nucleotides: TGTGCCATCAGTGACCGGACTAGCGAAAAACCCTACGAGCAGTACTTC.

The V gene is TRBV27, the J gene TRBJ1-1; maybe TRBD1 (5 bases). Trimming removed 6 bases from V and 1 base from J, with 24 bases in between. Germline V CDR1 and CDR2: MNHEY, SMNVEV (reference sequence). This CDR3 region has 18 residues. CDR3: CASRPRPGAGGENTEAFF. Written as DNA, the CDR3 is TGTGCCAGCAGGCCCCGTCCTGGGGCAGGCGGAGAGAACACTGAAGCTTTCTTT.

J is TRBJ2-1 and V is TRBV11-3; D remains unclear. The germline V gene encodes CDR1 SGHNT and CDR2 YENEEA. Trimming left V 1 base short and J 6 bases short, with 10 bases between. The length of the CDR3 is 14 residues. Here the CDR3 DNA reads TGTGCCAGCAGCTTAGGCTCCTTAGCCAATGAGCAGTTCTTC. Translated, it gives CASSLGSLANEQFF.

This clone came up a few times. The V call is TRBV27, the J call TRBJ2-7; 9 bases align to TRBD1. Trimming removed 4 bases from V and 9 bases from J; junction bases left unmatched: 13. From germline, CDR1 is MNHEY and CDR2 SMNVEV (reference sequence). The CDR3 has 15 amino acids. CDR3 bases: TGTGCCAGCAGTTCCACCTTGACAGGGGGGGGTGGGCAGTACGTC. It encodes CASSSTLTGGGGQYV.

V is TRBV5-5 and J is TRBJ1-3; unclear D gene. Germline assignment: CDR1 SGHKS and CDR2 YYEKEE (reference sequence). The CDR3 length is 16 residues. V gave up 4 bases and J gave up 0 bases, with 14 bases separating them. CDR3 amino acids: CASSQRRDLSGNTIYF. The CDR3 coding sequence is TGTGCCAGCAGCCAGAGGAGGGATCTCTCTGGAAACACCATATATTTT.

The chain recombines TRBV19 with TRBJ1-4; 8 bases are shared with TRBD1. With V trimmed by 5 bases and J by 1 base, 3 bases remained unmatched. The CDR3 consists of 15 residues. Per germline, CDR1 LNHDA and CDR2 SQIVND (reference sequence). The CDR3 loop is CASSATGGTNEKLFF. In DNA, the CDR3 is TGTGCCAGTAGTGCCACAGGGGGAACTAATGAAAAACTGTTTTTT.

This chain connects TRBV27 to TRBJ2-7; 11 positions agree with TRBD2. V trimming: 5 bases; J trimming: 3 bases; junction bases outside the gene matches: 3. From germline, CDR1 is MNHEY and CDR2 SMNVEV (reference sequence). The CDR3 runs to 14 residues. The CDR3 sequence is CASSTGTSGYEQYF. For the CDR3, the DNA is TGTGCCAGCAGTACCGGGACTAGCGGCTACGAGCAGTACTTC.

The chain uses TRBV7-2 and TRBJ2-3; a possible D gene is TRBD2 (5 bases). CDR3 length: 17 residues. The germline V and J ends were trimmed by 5 bases and 2 bases, with 20 bases remaining between them. Germline values: CDR1 SGHTA, CDR2 FQGNSA. CDR3 DNA sequence: TGTGCCAGCAGCATCCAGCGGCCCCCTGGCCCCACAGATACGCAGTATTTT. Translating gives CASSIQRPPGPTDTQYF.

The V gene is TRBV21-1, the J gene TRBJ2-7; TRBD2 was called by the table and not checked on the DNA. TRBV21-1 is designated a pseudogene. CDR3 length: 18 amino acids. In DNA form, the CDR3 reads TGTGCCAGCAGCCCTCCCGGAGTAGCGGGGAGGGGTGCCTACGAGCAGTACGTC. Protein product: CASSPPGVAGRGAYEQYV.

This chain links TRBV10-1 with TRBJ1-2; 7 positions agree with TRBD1. Germline-derived CDR1 and CDR2 are WNHNN and SYGVQD (reference sequence). Losses at the gene ends were 2 bases for V and 5 bases for J; bases not matched to a gene: 2. This CDR3 is built from 13 residues. The CDR3 nucleotides read TGCGCCAGCAGTGAGGACAGGGTTTATGGCTACACCTTC. It specifies CASSEDRVYGYTF.

This rearrangement joins TRBV10-1 to TRBJ2-1, with 9 bases lining up with TRBD2. Germline V gene lookup returns CDR1 WNHNN and CDR2 SYGVQD (reference sequence). This CDR3 spans 18 amino acids. After removal of 3 bases from V and 0 bases from J, the junction contained 9 bases not matched to a gene. The CDR3: CASSDLAGRMGSYNEQFF. CDR3 bases: TGCGCCAGCAGTGACCTAGCGGGAAGGATGGGCTCCTACAATGAGCAGTTCTTC.

The DNA for the CDR3 is TGTGCCTGGGCTCAGCGGGATAGGACCTACAATGAGCAGTTCTTC. Translated: CAWAQRDRTYNEQFF. The chain links TRBV30 to TRBJ2-1, with TRBD2 matching over 7 bases. The junction had 9 bases not matched to a gene; V was cut back by 5 bases and J by 2 bases. This CDR3 comprises 15 residues. Per germline, CDR1 GTSNPN and CDR2 SVGIG (reference sequence). Looking up the rest from reference TRBV30 and TRBJ2-1 gives the full variable domain: SQTIHQWPATLVQPVGSPLSLECTVEGTSNPNLYWYRQAAGRGLQLLFYSVGIGQISSEVPQNLSASRPQDRQFILSSKKLLLSDSGFYLCAWAQRDRTYNEQFFGPGTRLTVL.

This clone was detected once. The V call is TRBV13, the J call TRBJ1-5; the D is unclear. Per the germline V gene, CDR1 is PRHDT and CDR2 is FYEKMQ (reference sequence). The CDR3 extends over 12 amino acids. Trimming removed 1 base at V and 9 bases at J, with 7 bases between. The CDR3 DNA follows: TGTGCCAGCAGCTTAGAAGGAGGGCCCCAGCATTTT. Translated: CASSLEGGPQHF.

The chain has TRBV29-1 and TRBJ2-7, with 10 bases matching TRBD2. The CDR3 covers 12 residues. V trimming: 2 bases; J trimming: 5 bases; junction bases outside the gene matches: 0. The germline gives CDR1 SQVTM, CDR2 ANQGSEA. CDR3 in amino acids: CSVELAGDEQYV. In nucleotides, the CDR3 is TGCAGCGTTGAACTAGCGGGAGACGAGCAGTACGTC.

The J gene is TRBJ2-3, the V gene TRBV5-1; D gene uncertain. This CDR3 is 14 amino acids long. CDR1 SGHRS and CDR2 YFSETQ come from the germline V gene. Trimming shortened V by 0 bases and J by 0 bases, and 5 bases separated the two germline ends. The CDR3 is CASSLDSSTDTQYF. The CDR3 nucleotides are TGCGCCAGCAGCTTGGATTCTAGCACAGATACGCAGTATTTT. Supplemented by reference TRBV5-1 and TRBJ2-3, the full variable domain reads KAGVTQTPRYLIKTRGQQVTLSCSPISGHRSVSWYQQTPGQGLQFLFEYFSETQRNKGNFPGRFSGRQFSNSRSEMNVSTLELGDSALYLCASSLDSSTDTQYFGPGTRLTVL.

This chain's CDR3 is CSVGDYRGRLSWGYTF. In DNA form, the CDR3 reads TGCAGCGTAGGAGATTACAGGGGGCGACTTAGTTGGGGCTACACCTTC. This chain links TRBV29-1 with TRBJ1-2, with 9 bases matching TRBD1. Germline CDR1 is SQVTM and CDR2 is ANQGSEA. The CDR3 sequence is 16 residues long. V lost 6 bases, J lost 8 bases, and 19 bases stayed unmatched.

This chain joins TRBV9 and TRBJ2-3; 8 positions agree with TRBD1. Losses at the gene ends were 3 bases for V and 5 bases for J; bases not matched to a gene: 5. Per the germline V gene, CDR1 is SGDLS and CDR2 is YYNGEE. CDR3 length: 14 residues. CDR3 coding DNA: TGTGCCAGCAGCGCGGACAGGGTAAAAGATACGCAGTATTTT. Protein product: CASSADRVKDTQYF.